These 10 T cell receptor beta chains were sequenced from one sample in a study of T cell changes during pregnancy in multiple sclerosis. Assay used: immunoSEQ multiplex PCR; TCRdb lists only in-frame clones, some missing. The sample lists 50,000 to 70,000 clones, roughly 90% occurring once. The input for sequencing was peripheral blood, taken in the second trimester of pregnancy. The receptors shown here come from a female donor with multiple sclerosis, enrolled in a pregnancy study.

The V and J genes are TRBV15 and TRBJ2-1, with D tentatively TRBD1 (6 bases). Germline V gene lookup returns CDR1 LNHNV and CDR2 YYDKDF (reference sequence). V lost 3 bases and J lost 0, with 12 bases in between. This CDR3 has 16 residues. CDR3 nucleotide sequence: TGTGCCACCAGCAGCCCTCACAGGGTCTCCTACAATGAGCAGTTCTTC. This translates into CATSSPHRVSYNEQFF.

The rearrangement uses TRBV5-5 and TRBJ1-1; unclear D gene. The CDR3 runs to 14 residues. V was pared by 5 bases and J by 0 bases, with 11 bases between. Per germline, CDR1 SGHKS and CDR2 YYEKEE (reference sequence). The CDR3: CASSISPMNTEAFF. CDR3 bases: TGTGCCAGCAGTATCAGTCCCATGAACACTGAAGCTTTCTTT.

The chain couples TRBV5-4 to TRBJ2-7; 11 bases fit TRBD1. The CDR3 covers 14 residues. The V segment lost 4 bases and the J segment 1 base; nucleotides outside the gene matches: 1. Germline V gene lookup returns CDR1 SGHNT and CDR2 YYREEE (reference sequence). DNA for the CDR3: TGTGCCAGCAGCCGGGACAGGGGGTCCTACGAGCAGTACTTC. Protein product: CASSRDRGSYEQYF.

This rearrangement joins TRBV7-6 to TRBJ2-7; TRBD2 agrees at 7 bases. Germline assignment: CDR1 SGHVS and CDR2 FNYEAQ. Trimming cost V 5 bases and J 6 bases; bases outside gene matches: 13. The CDR3 is made up of 15 amino acids. CDR3 loop: CASSPSVAASGEQYF. The CDR3 nucleotides read TGTGCCAGCAGCCCTAGTGTTGCGGCTAGCGGCGAGCAGTACTTC.

This clone was observed once. V usage is TRBV19 and J usage is TRBJ2-5; TRBD2 matches 11 bases. V shed 0 bases and J 4 bases; nucleotides not matched to a gene: 7. Looked up from germline, CDR1 is LNHDA and CDR2 is SQIVND (reference sequence). CDR3 length: 17 residues. The CDR3 DNA follows: TGTGCCAGTAGTATAGATCTTCTAGCGGGAGGTAGAGAGACCCAGTACTTC. Protein sequence: CASSIDLLAGGRETQYF.

The chain carries TRBV11-2 and TRBJ2-1; TRBD1 aligns across 10 bases. Unmatched junction bases numbered 7, after V lost 4 bases and J lost 7 bases. Germline V CDR1 and CDR2: SGHAT, FQNNGV. The CDR3 spans 15 residues. Here the CDR3 reads CASSSIRDRGNEQFF. The CDR3 DNA reads TGTGCCAGCAGCTCCATTAGGGACAGGGGTAATGAGCAGTTCTTC.

The rearrangement joins TRBV27 to TRBJ2-7; D is unclear. Trimming stripped 3 bases from V and 2 bases from J, with 11 bases between. CDR3 size: 14 residues. Germline loops: CDR1 MNHEY, CDR2 SMNVEV (reference sequence). The CDR3 is CASSFSGRPYEQYF. For the CDR3, the DNA is TGTGCCAGCAGTTTTTCGGGTCGTCCCTACGAGCAGTACTTC.

This clone was recorded once. The chain uses TRBV5-1 and TRBJ2-7; maybe TRBD2 (6 bases). CDR1 and CDR2 from the germline V gene are SGHRS and YFSETQ. This CDR3 comprises 17 residues. V lost 1 base to trimming and J lost 0 bases, with 17 bases between them. CDR3 DNA: TGCGCCAGCAGCTTGTACCCCTTGGAGGGCGGCTCCTACGAGCAGTACTTC. It translates to CASSLYPLEGGSYEQYF.

This clone has a single count. This chain links TRBV18 with TRBJ2-3, with D perhaps matching TRBD2 (6 bases). V was cut by 6 bases and J by 2 bases, with 18 bases left in between. Germline CDR1 is KGHSH and CDR2 is LQKENI. The CDR3 has 16 amino acids. CDR3 region: CASSIGTGGVTDTQYF. Here the CDR3 DNA reads TGTGCCAGCTCCATCGGGACTGGGGGTGTCACAGATACGCAGTATTTT.

V usage is TRBV28 and J usage is TRBJ1-4; D is ambiguous. V was cut by 1 base and J by 8 bases, with 11 bases left in between. Germline values: CDR1 MDHEN, CDR2 SYDVKM. The CDR3 sequence is 14 residues long. CDR3 in DNA: TGTGCCAGCAGTTTATCAACAGCCACCGAAAAACTGTTTTTT. Protein: CASSLSTATEKLFF.